This is a list of T cell receptor beta chains from one sample in a study of shared clonotypes between healthy human individuals. Sequencing was performed with immunoSEQ multiplex PCR; in TCRdb, only in-frame clones are kept and a portion is missing. The repertoire holds 700,000 or so clones, with around 72% as singletons. The sequenced sample consisted of memory CD4+ T cells sorted from blood. The source of these receptors is a woman aged 25 to 39 in good health. Both conserved end residues are part of each CDR3. The D gene is left open where the match is weak. Clone size, where shown, is once, few, many, or a class for clones that have expanded.

J gene,V gene,clone size,D gene,CDR3 protein,CDR3 DNA
TRBJ2-3,TRBV11-3,NA,NA,CASSYSGGSDTQYF,TGTGCCAGCAGCTATAGCGGAGGTTCAGATACGCAGTATTTT
TRBJ1-2,TRBV10-2,many,TRBD1,CASMDAQGDGYTF,TGCGCCAGCATGGATGCGCAGGGGGATGGCTACACCTTC
TRBJ2-7,TRBV6-1,NA,TRBD2,CASNYRGTRTYEQYF,TGTGCCAGCAACTATAGAGGGACTAGGACCTACGAGCAGTACTTC
TRBJ2-3,TRBV2,NA,NA,CASSAPESSTDTQYF,TGTGCCAGCAGTGCCCCGGAAAGTAGCACAGATACGCAGTATTTT
TRBJ2-6,TRBV7-8,NA,NA,CASRALGGSGANVLTF,TGTGCCAGCAGAGCTCTGGGAGGCTCTGGGGCCAACGTCCTGACTTTC
TRBJ2-2,TRBV7-9,NA,NA,CASSLGADTRWPGELFF,TGTGCCAGCAGCTTAGGCGCCGATACTAGGTGGCCCGGGGAGCTGTTTTTT
TRBJ2-3,TRBV27,NA,NA,CASSYLGGGGPSTDTQYF,TGTGCCAGCAGCTACCTGGGGGGGGGCGGTCCTAGCACAGATACGCAGTATTTT
TRBJ1-1,TRBV6-6,NA,NA,CASSYSPAHTEAFF,TGTGCCAGCAGTTACTCGCCAGCCCATACTGAAGCTTTCTTT
TRBJ2-5,TRBV4-2,once,NA,CASSLVLGLGQETQYF,TGTGCCAGCAGCTTAGTATTGGGGCTAGGACAAGAGACCCAGTACTTC
TRBJ2-7,TRBV9,NA,TRBD2,CASSVGPGLAGDEQYF,TGTGCCAGCAGCGTAGGGCCGGGACTAGCGGGAGACGAGCAGTACTTC
TRBJ1-2,TRBV11-2,NA,TRBD1,CASSLAGTGAGVYGYTF,TGTGCCAGCAGCTTAGCGGGGACAGGGGCTGGGGTCTATGGCTACACCTTC
TRBJ2-1,TRBV28,NA,TRBD2,CASSTSGRGSYNEQFF,TGTGCCAGCAGCACTAGCGGGAGGGGGTCCTACAATGAGCAGTTCTTC
TRBJ2-7,TRBV6-1,NA,TRBD2,CASSDRTSGRPPPYEQYF,TGTGCCAGCAGTGACAGGACTAGCGGGAGGCCTCCCCCCTACGAGCAGTACTTC
TRBJ1-2,TRBV27,NA,TRBD1,CASSLSGGRGLYGYTF,TGTGCCAGCAGTTTATCCGGTGGCAGGGGGCTCTATGGCTACACCTTC
TRBJ2-7,TRBV19,NA,NA,CASSITRAREQYF,TGTGCCAGTAGTATAACCAGGGCCCGGGAGCAGTACTTC
TRBJ2-3,TRBV4-2,few,TRBD2,CASSLVAGLAGDTQYF,TGTGCCAGCAGCTTGGTCGCGGGACTAGCAGGGGATACGCAGTATTTT
TRBJ2-7,TRBV7-2,NA,NA,CASSTAYGKQYF,TGTGCCAGCAGCACAGCTTACGGCAAGCAGTACTTC
TRBJ1-3,TRBV18,once,TRBD1,CASSPRGQGGNTIYF,TGTGCCAGCTCCCCACGGGGACAGGGCGGAAACACCATATATTTT
TRBJ2-3,TRBV27,NA,TRBD2,CATTLAGDPLSTDTQYF,TGTGCCACCACCCTAGCGGGAGATCCCCTTAGCACAGATACGCAGTATTTT
TRBJ1-2,TRBV14,NA,NA,CASSQEVFSGRVGYTF,TGTGCCAGCAGCCAAGAGGTCTTTTCGGGGAGGGTTGGCTACACCTTC
TRBJ2-5,TRBV30,NA,TRBD1,CAWRKGDRQETQYF,TGTGCCTGGAGGAAAGGGGACAGACAAGAGACCCAGTACTTC
TRBJ1-5,TRBV5-1,NA,NA,CASSPGHEGNQPQHF,TGCGCCAGCAGCCCAGGGCATGAGGGCAATCAGCCCCAGCATTTT
TRBJ1-1,TRBV30,NA,NA,CAWDSSGEAFF,TGTGCCTGGGATAGTTCGGGGGAAGCTTTCTTT
TRBJ2-1,TRBV29-1,NA,NA,CSAHAGGTYNEQFF,TGCAGCGCCCATGCCGGGGGAACCTACAATGAGCAGTTCTTC
TRBJ2-3,TRBV28,NA,TRBD2,CASRGLAGVSDTQYF,TGTGCCAGCAGGGGGTTAGCGGGAGTATCAGATACGCAGTATTTT
TRBJ1-5,TRBV28,NA,TRBD1,CASKRQGAQPQHF,TGTGCCAGCAAGCGACAGGGCGCTCAGCCCCAGCATTTT
TRBJ2-7,TRBV7-9,NA,TRBD1,CASSLKQGNAYEQYF,TGTGCCAGCAGCTTAAAACAGGGGAACGCCTACGAGCAGTACTTC
TRBJ2-5,TRBV7-8,NA,TRBD2,CASSPRTSGSFGTQYF,TGTGCCAGCAGCCCCCGGACTAGCGGGAGTTTCGGGACCCAGTACTTC
TRBJ2-5,TRBV28,NA,TRBD2,CASSLGTSGRLKTQYF,TGTGCCAGCAGTTTAGGGACTAGCGGGAGGCTGAAGACCCAGTACTTC
TRBJ2-7,TRBV6-1,NA,NA,CASSERPESYEQYF,TGTGCCAGCAGTGAAAGGCCGGAATCCTACGAGCAGTACTTC
TRBJ2-1,TRBV7-2,NA,TRBD2,CASSLEREHNEQFF,TGTGCCAGCAGCTTAGAGCGGGAGCATAATGAGCAGTTCTTC
TRBJ2-7,TRBV18,NA,NA,CASSPSGDSLYEQYF,TGTGCCAGCTCACCCTCCGGGGATAGTCTCTACGAGCAGTACTTC
TRBJ2-5,TRBV28,NA,NA,CASSSEETQYF,TGTGCCAGCAGTTCGGAAGAGACCCAGTACTTC
TRBJ1-5,TRBV27,NA,TRBD1,CASSQWGGGGHQPQHF,TGTGCCAGCAGCCAATGGGGTGGAGGGGGCCATCAGCCCCAGCATTTT
TRBJ2-7,TRBV27,NA,NA,CASSLMRGRSYEQYF,TGTGCCAGCAGTTTAATGAGGGGGAGGTCCTACGAGCAGTACTTC
TRBJ2-6,TRBV25-1,NA,TRBD2,CATGGFGANVLTF,TGTGCCACCGGGGGGTTTGGGGCCAACGTCCTGACTTTC
TRBJ1-3,TRBV10-2,NA,NA,CASSEGPDSSGNTIYF,TGCGCCAGCAGTGAGGGCCCCGACAGCTCTGGAAACACCATATATTTT
TRBJ2-3,TRBV18,NA,NA,CASSEADTQYF,TGTGCCAGCTCAGAGGCAGATACGCAGTATTTT
TRBJ2-7,TRBV6-5,NA,NA,CASRREQLYEQYF,TGTGCCAGCAGGCGGGAACAGTTATACGAGCAGTACTTC
TRBJ2-2,TRBV4-2,NA,TRBD2,CASSRLAGVTGELFF,TGTGCCAGCAGCCGACTAGCGGGAGTCACCGGGGAGCTGTTTTTT
TRBJ2-5,TRBV6-1,NA,TRBD2,CASTNGLAGGETQYF,TGTGCCAGCACCAACGGTCTAGCGGGAGGGGAGACCCAGTACTTC
TRBJ2-2,TRBV11-3,NA,NA,CASSGGQGRSGELFF,TGTGCCAGCAGCGGGGGCCAGGGGAGGTCCGGGGAGCTGTTTTTT
TRBJ1-1,TRBV28,NA,NA,CASSPTGRGVTEAFF,TGTGCCAGCAGTCCCACTGGCAGGGGAGTCACTGAAGCTTTCTTT
TRBJ1-3,TRBV7-3,few,NA,CASSTTHGNTIYF,TGTGCCAGCAGCACAACCCACGGAAACACCATATATTTT
TRBJ2-1,TRBV4-2,NA,TRBD2,CASSLLAGEQFF,TGTGCCAGCAGCCTGCTAGCGGGAGAGCAGTTCTTC
TRBJ2-3,TRBV7-3,NA,NA,CASSLNSGGGTDTQYF,TGTGCCAGCAGCTTAAATTCTGGGGGTGGGACAGATACGCAGTATTTT
TRBJ2-7,TRBV11-3,NA,NA,CASGKGPGEQYF,TGTGCCAGCGGAAAGGGGCCAGGAGAGCAGTACTTC
TRBJ2-7,TRBV6-5,once,NA,CASSYSKVGLYEQYF,TGTGCCAGCAGTTACTCGAAGGTGGGGCTGTACGAGCAGTACTTC